The clone carrying this T cell receptor beta chain was recorded a few times. Antigen unknown. Clones were read by immunoSEQ multiplex PCR, and TCRdb kept only the in-frame ones, dropping some. The repertoire holds 70,000 to 75,000 clones, with more than 80% as singletons. Trimming took off 4 bases at V and 5 bases at J, with 18 bases between the two ends. Germline CDR1 MDHEN, CDR2 SYDVKM. The CDR3 is made up of 15 amino acids. The sample belongs to a study of graft-versus-host responses after intestinal transplantation. The chain carries TRBV28 and TRBJ2-7; D remains unclear. This sample comprised unstimulated CD8+ T cells sorted from spleen or lymph node cells, obtained before intestinal transplant. This sequence originates from a human donor who received an intestinal transplant. The CDR3 sequence: CASSSPPGPRDEQYF. The CDR3 DNA reads as TGTGCCAGCAGTTCCCCTCCAGGTCCCCGTGACGAGCAGTACTTC.